This TCR beta chain was sequenced during a study of T cell responses to AZD1222 COVID-19 vaccine. The germline V gene has CDR1 MNHEY and CDR2 SVGEGT. V was pared by 6 bases and J by 1 base, with 10 bases of the junction left unmatched. The CDR3 length is 16 residues. Using immunoSEQ multiplex PCR, the repertoire was profiled, and TCRdb retains in-frame clones only, with some absent. The table includes 170,000 or so clones, approximately 90% detected once. The sequences come from peripheral blood, collected on day 0 of AZD1222 vaccination. The V and J genes are TRBV6-2 or TRBV6-3 and TRBJ1-2, with TRBD1 matching 8 bases. The TCR was taken from an adult in good health. DNA of the CDR3: TGTGCCAGCAGCCCTACTAACAGGGGGATTAACTATGGCTACACCTTC. This codes for CASSPTNRGINYGYTF.